The clone carrying this T cell receptor (beta chain) appeared a few times. Its antigen remains unknown. This sample was included in a study of cytotoxic CD8 clonotypes in ibrutinib-treated CLL. Overall study context: The cohort had around 10 relapsed/refractory and around 15 treatment-naive patients, some 18 IGHV unmutated. Whole-study findings and limits: Elevated clonality accompanied ibrutinib response, with a return toward baseline values at progression.

V lost 0 bases to trimming and J lost 8 bases, with 11 bases between them. The length of the CDR3 is 13 residues. CDR1 and CDR2 (germline): SGHDT, YYEEEE. The planned depth of sequencing spanned 1 in 200,000 to 1 in 1 million T cells. Libraries were prepared by immunoSEQ multiplex PCR; TCRdb keeps only in-frame clonotypes and omits some of them. The top ten hold approximately 12% of the sample, which has about 15,000 clones, less than 80% seen once. The clonotype was recovered from a human donor with chronic lymphocytic leukemia. The genes are TRBV5-6 and TRBJ1-2; D not resolved. The source was PBMCs, collected before ibrutinib treatment. The CDR3, as DNA: TGTGCCAGCAGCTTGGTAAACAACGGGGGCTACACCTTC. Its translation: CASSLVNNGGYTF. Variable domain in full (rest from reference TRBV5-6 and TRBJ1-2): DAGVTQSPTHLIKTRGQQVTLRCSPKSGHDTVSWYQQALGQGPQFIFQYYEEEERQRGNFPDRFSGHQFPNYSSELNVNALLLGDSALYLCASSLVNNGGYTFGSGTRLTVV.